Shown below are 2 T cell receptor beta chains from a single sample sequenced in a study of blood T cell repertoires in COVID-19. Only in-frame clones appear in the TCRdb table, and some are missing; sequencing was by immunoSEQ multiplex PCR. This repertoire shows about 120,000 clones, approximately 85% found once; its top ten account for approximately 10%. The sequencing sample was made of peripheral blood. These receptors originate from a man of 80 years or more with acute or convalescent COVID-19.

The CDR3: CASRPSGSSYEQYF. In DNA form, the CDR3 reads TGTGCCAGCAGGCCTAGCGGGAGTAGTTACGAGCAGTACTTC. The J gene is TRBJ2-7, the V gene TRBV6-2 or TRBV6-3; 10 nucleotides align to TRBD2. Trimming cost V 6 bases and J 4 bases; bases outside gene matches: 6. CDR3 size: 14 residues. Per germline, CDR1 MNHEY and CDR2 SVGEGT.

The genes are TRBV6-2 or TRBV6-3 and TRBJ2-3, with 8 bases aligning to TRBD2. V lost 6 bases to trimming and J lost 0 bases; unmatched junction nucleotides: 8. CDR3 size: 16 residues. Germline V gene lookup returns CDR1 MNHEY and CDR2 SVGEGT. The CDR3 sequence: CASSRSGGRSTDTQYF. The CDR3 nucleotides read TGTGCCAGCAGCCGGTCGGGGGGGCGAAGCACAGATACGCAGTATTTT.